The following is a T cell receptor beta chain sequence with its context. Its antigen is currently unknown. A much larger clone lies one base from this, so it may be a read error. Naive CD4+ cells had CD25+ Tregs removed. CDR3 length equals 13 residues. Germline V gene sequence: CDR1 DFQATT, CDR2 SNEGSKA (reference sequence). Trimming took off 3 bases at V and 6 bases at J, with 12 bases between the two ends. Notes on the study in general: Tumor Tregs overlapped most with tumor, then blood, naive CD4+ cells. Tumor memory CD4+ T cell TCR gene usage clustered with blood and lymph node memory CD4+ cells and lymph node naive CD4+ cells.

Constant-region reverse primers amplified full-length variable regions, followed by semi-nested Nested Universal Primer A PCR. TCRdb redid the calling of the 5' RACE reads with MiXCR, one entry per CDR3 protein. The data contain about 23,000 distinct CDR3 sequences, roughly 29% of them singletons. This TCR was recovered from a female donor with breast cancer. The chain joins TRBV20-1 to TRBJ2-1; D gene unclear. Source material: tumor-infiltrating naive CD4+ T cells sorted from the breast tumor. Subset defined: naive CD4+ T cells, CD4+CD45RA+CD25-. In DNA form, the CDR3 reads TGCAGTGCTAGGCCCTGCCTCCTCAATGAGCAGTTCTTC. Its protein is CSARPCLLNEQFF.